The next 23 T cell receptor beta chains were all read from a single sample in a study of blood T cell repertoires in COVID-19. Only in-frame clones appear in the TCRdb table, and some are missing; sequencing was by immunoSEQ multiplex PCR. The table has 200,000 to 300,000 clones, roughly nine tenths seen once. The sequenced material came from peripheral blood. Receptor source: a man aged 35-49 years who had recovered from COVID-19.

The genes are TRBV19 and TRBJ2-5; D might be TRBD2 (6 bases). Trimming pared 2 bases from V and 1 base from J, leaving 14 bases between. This CDR3 region has 16 residues. Germline V gene data show CDR1 as LNHDA and CDR2 as SQIVND (reference sequence). The CDR3 loop reads CASSILAGTLQETQYF. The CDR3 DNA reads as TGTGCCAGTAGTATATTGGCGGGGACTCTCCAAGAGACCCAGTACTTC.

CDR3 protein: CASRTRGGLNEQYF. CDR3 in DNA: TGCGCCAGCAGAACCCGGGGAGGTCTCAACGAGCAGTACTTC. The chain links TRBV5-1 to TRBJ2-7; possibly TRBD2 for D (6 bases). Germline V gives CDR1 SGHRS, CDR2 YFSETQ. The CDR3 is 14 amino acids. V was cut by 5 bases and J by 5 bases, with 17 bases left in between.

The V call is TRBV5-1, the J call TRBJ2-2; 14 nucleotides agree with TRBD2. The germline V gene has CDR1 SGHRS and CDR2 YFSETQ. This CDR3 is built from 17 residues. J was trimmed by 2 bases and V by 4 bases; bases with no gene match: 4. The CDR3 sequence is CASSRGLAGGNTGELFF. CDR3 bases: TGCGCCAGCAGCCGAGGACTAGCGGGGGGTAACACCGGGGAGCTGTTTTTT.

This chain joins TRBV19 and TRBJ2-7; 7 bases map to TRBD1. Germline loops: CDR1 LNHDA, CDR2 SQIVND (reference sequence). After removal of 5 bases from V and 0 bases from J, the junction contained 4 bases not matched to a gene. CDR3 length: 14 amino acids. The CDR3 bases are TGTGCCAGTAGTCCCCGGGACAGCTCCTACGAGCAGTACTTC. Translating it yields CASSPRDSSYEQYF.

The chain recombines TRBV5-1 with TRBJ2-3, with unresolved D. The CDR3 length is 14 residues. Trimming removed 0 bases at V and 4 bases at J, with 9 bases between. Germline V gene sequence: CDR1 SGHRS, CDR2 YFSETQ. The CDR3 bases are TGCGCCAGCAGCTTGGGTTTTGCGGCAGATACGCAGTATTTT. Translated, it gives CASSLGFAADTQYF.

The rearrangement uses TRBV7-9 and TRBJ2-7, with 9 bases aligning to TRBD2. Trimming took 4 bases from V and 4 from J; bases not matched to a gene: 5. CDR1 and CDR2 from the germline V gene are SEHNR and FQNEAQ (reference sequence). This CDR3 region has 14 residues. This CDR3 reads CASSSIAGAYEQYF. The CDR3 DNA follows: TGTGCCAGCAGCTCCATAGCGGGAGCGTACGAGCAGTACTTC.

The CDR3 loop is CASSLRGGLTDTQYF. CDR3 coding DNA: TGTGCCAGCAGCTTGCGCGGGGGACTCACAGATACGCAGTATTTT. The chain employs TRBV5-4 and TRBJ2-3; 7 bases are shared with TRBD2. There are 15 residues in the CDR3. V shed 1 base and J 2 bases; nucleotides not matched to a gene: 4. Germline loops: CDR1 SGHNT, CDR2 YYREEE (reference sequence).

This clone was observed a few times. The gene calls are TRBV6-5 and TRBJ1-5; 7 nucleotides align to TRBD1. After removal of 8 bases from V and 4 bases from J, the junction contained 2 bases not matched to a gene. Germline CDR1 reads MNHEY; CDR2 reads SVGAGI. This CDR3 region has 12 residues. This chain's CDR3 is CASLTGNQPQHF. DNA of the CDR3: TGTGCCAGCCTGACAGGGAATCAGCCCCAGCATTTT.

This clone was found a few times. This chain uses TRBV7-9 with TRBJ2-7; TRBD1 might be the D (7 bases). With 3 bases removed from V and 3 bases from J, the gap between germline ends came to 12 bases. This CDR3 is 14 amino acids long. CDR1 SEHNR and CDR2 FQNEAQ come from the germline V gene (reference sequence). The CDR3 DNA follows: TGTGCCAGCAGCTTCGCGGGACAGCACTACGAGCAGTACTTC. Translating gives CASSFAGQHYEQYF.

V gene TRBV29-1 combines with J gene TRBJ2-1; TRBD1 aligns across 7 bases. CDR1 is SQVTM and CDR2 is ANQGSEA in the germline V gene. V lost 3 bases, J lost 4 bases, and 6 bases stayed unmatched. There are 14 residues in the CDR3. The CDR3 protein is CSVDKGARYNEQFF. CDR3 sequence (DNA): TGCAGCGTTGATAAGGGGGCGAGGTACAATGAGCAGTTCTTC.

Comments on this clone: An end of the junction differs from the germline gene, which may be a read error. The chain links TRBV29-1 to TRBJ1-2; D remains unclear. This CDR3 comprises 10 residues. Per germline, CDR1 SQVTM and CDR2 ANQGSEA. The CDR3 protein is CSVETPLTYF. The CDR3 bases are TGCAGCGTTGAAACCCCACTAACCTACTTC.

The chain uses TRBV21-1 and TRBJ1-6. TRBV21-1 is given as a pseudogene. The CDR3 loop spans 16 amino acids. The CDR3 bases are TGTGCCAGCCCCAGCGGTCCCAGCTCCTATAATTCACCCCTCCACTTT. This gives the protein CASPSGPSSYNSPLHF.

The chain has TRBV9 and TRBJ1-2, with D hard to call. The CDR3 has 13 amino acids. CDR1 is SGDLS, CDR2 YYNGEE, per germline. V lost 0 bases, J lost 5 bases, and 8 bases lay in between. Here the CDR3 reads CASSVDDGYGYTF. CDR3 bases: TGTGCCAGCAGCGTAGACGACGGGTATGGCTACACCTTC.

This chain links TRBV12-3 or TRBV12-4 with TRBJ2-1; 8 bases map to TRBD2. The length of the CDR3 is 13 residues. DNA for the CDR3: TGTGCAAGCGCCCTAGCGGGTTACAATGAGCAGTTCTTC. It codes for CASALAGYNEQFF.

The chain links TRBV11-2 to TRBJ1-6; a possible D gene is TRBD1 (5 bases). V lost 0 bases, J lost 11 bases, and 17 bases lay in between. Germline V lookup: CDR1 SGHAT, CDR2 FQNNGV. The CDR3 covers 16 residues. In DNA form, the CDR3 reads TGTGCCAGCAGCTTAGATAAATGGCAGGGTCGTCCACCCCTCCACTTT. Protein product: CASSLDKWQGRPPLHF.

The table lists this clone with a count of one. The J gene is TRBJ2-1, the V gene TRBV7-8, with 9 bases aligning to TRBD2. Germline CDR1 SGHVS, CDR2 FQNEAQ. Losses at the gene ends were 5 bases for V and 10 bases for J; bases not matched to a gene: 15. This CDR3 region has 16 residues. The CDR3 sequence: CASSPRGTSQGLEQFF. The CDR3, as DNA: TGTGCCAGCAGCCCAAGGGGGACTAGCCAAGGGTTGGAGCAGTTCTTC.

Note on this clone: With a much larger clone just one base away, this may be a read error. This rearrangement joins TRBV11-3 to TRBJ1-1; the D is unclear. The germline gives CDR1 SGHNT, CDR2 YENEEA. Trimming removed 0 bases at V and 1 base at J, with 3 bases between. The CDR3 extends over 13 amino acids. The CDR3 reads CASSLDRNTEAFF. Here the CDR3 DNA reads TGTGCCAGCAGCTTAGATAGGAACACTGAAGCTTTCTTT. The full variable domain, in which reference TRBV11-3 and TRBJ1-1 provide the parts outside the CDR3, is EAGVVQSPRYKIIEKKQPVAFWCNPISGHNTLYWYLQNLGQGPELLIRYENEEAVDDSQLPKDRFSAERLKGVDSTLKIQPAELGDSAVYLCASSLDRNTEAFFGQGTRLTVV.

With regard to this clone: Other DNA sequences from this sample encode an identical CDR3 as well. The CDR3 region is CASSQAANYGYTF. CDR3 nucleotides: TGCGCCAGCAGCCAAGCAGCTAACTATGGCTACACCTTC. The genes are TRBV4-3 and TRBJ1-2; D call uncertain. Germline V gives CDR1 LGHNA, CDR2 YSLEER. CDR3 length equals 13 residues. Trimming shortened V by 1 base and J by 0 bases, and 3 bases separated the two germline ends.

The V gene is TRBV10-3, the J gene TRBJ2-7, with 15 bases that match TRBD2. This CDR3 has 19 residues. Germline values: CDR1 ENHRY, CDR2 SYGVKD. V was clipped by 0 bases and J by 0 bases; unmatched bases: 6. The CDR3 region is CAISESYGLAGGFSYEQYF. The CDR3 DNA follows: TGTGCCATCAGTGAGTCCTATGGACTAGCGGGAGGGTTCTCCTACGAGCAGTACTTC.

The rearrangement joins TRBV3-1 (or the pseudogene TRBV3-2) to TRBJ1-2; TRBD1 matches 8 bases. Per germline, CDR1 LGHDT and CDR2 YNNKEL (reference sequence). The V and J ends lost 0 bases and 8 bases, in that order; junction bases with no gene match: 8. CDR3 length: 15 residues. DNA for the CDR3: TGTGCCAGCAGCCAAGATTCAGGGGGCGGCAGGGGCTACACCTTC. This translates into CASSQDSGGGRGYTF.

V usage is TRBV2 and J usage is TRBJ2-7; D gene uncertain. CDR1 is SNHLY and CDR2 is FYNNEI in the germline V gene. V was clipped by 6 bases and J by 3 bases, with 9 bases between them. The CDR3 runs 12 residues. CDR3: CASRQPSYEQYF. CDR3 in DNA: TGTGCCAGCAGACAGCCGAGCTACGAGCAGTACTTC. The whole variable domain, remainder taken from reference TRBV2 and TRBJ2-7, is EPEVTQTPSHQVTQMGQEVILRCVPISNHLYFYWYRQILGQKVEFLVSFYNNEISEKSEIFDDQFSVERPDGSNFTLKIRSTKLEDSAMYFCASRQPSYEQYFGPGTRLTVT.

The J gene is TRBJ2-5, the V gene TRBV6-5; D gene ambiguous. CDR1 is MNHEY and CDR2 is SVGAGI in the germline V gene. With 6 bases removed from V and 5 bases from J, the gap between germline ends came to 19 bases. The CDR3 length is 15 residues. The CDR3 DNA reads TGTGCCAGCAGCCACACGGCAGGTCTTGGGGAGACCCAGTACTTC. Protein sequence: CASSHTAGLGETQYF.

The chain uses TRBV6-2 or TRBV6-3 and TRBJ2-1; 8 nucleotides match TRBD1. There are 13 residues in the CDR3. Trimming took 6 bases from V and 6 from J; bases not matched to a gene: 4. In germline, CDR1 is MNHEY, CDR2 SVGEGT. The CDR3 DNA reads as TGTGCCAGCAGCGGACAGGGCCGCAATGAGCAGTTCTTC. Its protein is CASSGQGRNEQFF.